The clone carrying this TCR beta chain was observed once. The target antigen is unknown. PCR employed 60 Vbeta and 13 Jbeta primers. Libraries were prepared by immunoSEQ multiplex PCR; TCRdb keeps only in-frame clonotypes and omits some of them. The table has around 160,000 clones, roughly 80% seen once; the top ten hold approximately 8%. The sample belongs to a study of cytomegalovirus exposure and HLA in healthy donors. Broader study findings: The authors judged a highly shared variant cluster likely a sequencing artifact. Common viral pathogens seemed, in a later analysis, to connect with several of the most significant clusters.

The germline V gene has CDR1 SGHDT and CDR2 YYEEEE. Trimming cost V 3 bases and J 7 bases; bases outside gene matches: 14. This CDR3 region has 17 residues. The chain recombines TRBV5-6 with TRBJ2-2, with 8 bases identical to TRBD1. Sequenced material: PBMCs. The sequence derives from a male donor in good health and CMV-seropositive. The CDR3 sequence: CASSWSRQGYLGGELFF. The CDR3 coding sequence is TGTGCCAGCAGCTGGTCTCGACAGGGGTATTTGGGCGGGGAGCTGTTTTTT.